There are a few counts of the clone carrying this T cell receptor (beta chain). The antigen is unknown. One end of the junction fails to match germline, which may point to a read error. This entry belongs to a study of tumor-infiltrating lymphocytes in glioblastoma multiforme. Study results and caveats: Clone frequencies may be distorted by unequal TCR transcripts per cell. Only one glioblastoma patient had TCR and mutation analysis.

The CDR3 runs 19 residues. Germline lookup yields CDR1 MGHDK and CDR2 SYGVNS. TCR beta libraries were built from RNA through three nested multiplex PCR rounds using modified ARM-PCR. Input was approximately 0.5 ug total RNA, reverse-transcribed with a C-beta primer. No unique molecular identifiers were described for these TCRB libraries. TCRdb reanalysed the multiplex PCR reads using MiXCR and keeps one entry per CDR3 protein. The repertoire holds 9,000 to 10,000 distinct CDR3 sequences, with just over 65% as singletons. The TCR sequence derives from a male donor with glioblastoma. What was sequenced was brain tumor tissue. The chain has TRBV25-1 and TRBJ2-5; 14 positions match TRBD2. As DNA, the CDR3 is TGTGCCAGCAGTCCAGGAGGACTAGCGGGAGGATGGGAGCAAGAGACCCAGTGCTTC. This encodes CASSPGGLAGGWEQETQCF.